The 19 T cell receptor beta chains reported below all come from one sample, sequenced in a study of spatial heterogeneity in lung cancer. Each CDR3 protein gets one entry after TCRdb re-called the 5' RACE reads with MiXCR. In the table there are more than 9,000 distinct CDR3 sequences, 7% to 9.5% of which are singletons. This sample's time point: sample taken at primary tumor resection. No cells were sorted before sequencing. The whole RNA sequenced was extracted from tumor, nontumor lung or frozen PBMC. Sequencing was performed on PBMCs, taken at surgery. Source of these receptors: a male donor with early-stage non-small cell lung cancer.

In its sample, this clonotype was seen many times. This chain links TRBV7-8 with TRBJ1-1, with TRBD1 identical over 9 bases. The length of the CDR3 is 15 residues. Unmatched junction bases numbered 3, after V lost 2 bases and J lost 2 bases. Germline CDR1 reads SGHVS; CDR2 reads FQNEAQ. The CDR3 is CASSLRDRVNTEAFF. The CDR3 DNA follows: TGTGCCAGCAGCTTACGGGACAGGGTTAACACTGAAGCTTTCTTT.

This clonotype was counted at least ten times. The chain uses TRBV7-2 and TRBJ2-7; D possibly corresponds to TRBD1 (5 bases). The CDR3 runs 13 residues. Trimming pared 5 bases from V and 3 bases from J, leaving 11 bases between. Germline V lookup: CDR1 SGHTA, CDR2 FQGNSA. The CDR3: CASSHYRIYEQYF. The CDR3 bases are TGTGCCAGCAGCCACTACAGGATCTACGAGCAGTACTTC.

This clonotype was observed at least ten times. The V and J genes are TRBV10-3 and TRBJ2-3; no reliable D call. The CDR3 consists of 14 residues. Trimming took off 6 bases at V and 5 bases at J, with 15 bases between the two ends. CDR1 and CDR2 (germline): ENHRY, SYGVKD. Here the CDR3 reads CAIRGETAGDTQYF. As DNA, the CDR3 is TGTGCCATCAGAGGTGAAACCGCAGGAGATACGCAGTATTTT.

The chain links TRBV7-3 to TRBJ2-2; 9 bases map to TRBD1. The trim removed 5 bases at V and 6 bases at J, leaving 7 bases unmatched. Germline CDR1 is SGHTA and CDR2 is FQGTGA. The CDR3 loop spans 15 amino acids. The CDR3 DNA is TGTGCCAGCAGCCCCAGGACAGGGGACGCCGGGGAGCTGTTTTTT. Protein sequence: CASSPRTGDAGELFF.

This clonotype was seen ten or more times. V is TRBV15 and J is TRBJ1-4; D might be TRBD1 (5 bases). Between the trimmed V and J ends, which lost 3 bases and 8 bases, there was a span of 13 bases. Germline values: CDR1 LNHNV, CDR2 YYDKDF (reference sequence). This CDR3 has 14 residues. CDR3 coding DNA: TGTGCCACCAGCAGGGGAGGGGAAGGGGAAAAACTGTTTTTT. Residues: CATSRGGEGEKLFF.

This clonotype was observed many times. The CDR3 DNA sequence: TGTGCCAGCAGCTCGCCGGGACAGGGGGCCTACGAGCAGTACTTC. Its protein is CASSSPGQGAYEQYF. V is TRBV7-2 and J is TRBJ2-7; 11 bases match TRBD1. The CDR3 totals 15 residues. Losses at the gene ends were 4 bases for V and 2 bases for J; bases not matched to a gene: 4. The germline CDR1 and CDR2 sequences are SGHTA and FQGNSA.

This clonotype rates as medium-sized. The chain employs TRBV27 and TRBJ2-2; no definite D call. Trimming removed 3 bases at V and 8 bases at J, with 13 bases between. Germline-derived CDR1 and CDR2 are MNHEY and SMNVEV (reference sequence). This CDR3 is 14 amino acids long. CDR3 DNA: TGTGCCAGCAGTTTTTCCCCCGACTGGGGGGAGCTGTTTTTT. It encodes CASSFSPDWGELFF.

This clonotype was seen at least ten times. The genes are TRBV7-9 and TRBJ2-5; TRBD1 matches 8 bases. Trimming cost V 2 bases and J 6 bases; bases outside gene matches: 8. The CDR3 consists of 15 residues. Looked up from germline, CDR1 is SEHNR and CDR2 is FQNEAQ (reference sequence). This chain's CDR3 is CASSLTGTGGQTQYF. The CDR3 bases are TGTGCCAGCAGCTTAACCGGGACAGGCGGGCAGACCCAGTACTTC.

In its sample, this clonotype is medium-sized. The V call is TRBV10-3, the J call TRBJ2-7; 7 bases match TRBD1. Per germline, CDR1 ENHRY and CDR2 SYGVKD. V lost 2 bases, J lost 6 bases, and 4 bases stayed unmatched. The CDR3 consists of 13 residues. The CDR3 loop reads CAISEAQGIEQYF. The CDR3, as DNA: TGTGCCATCAGTGAGGCACAGGGGATCGAGCAGTACTTC.

At least ten counts were recorded for this clonotype. The gene calls are TRBV29-1 and TRBJ2-7, with 7 bases matching TRBD2. CDR1 and CDR2 (germline): SQVTM, ANQGSEA. The CDR3 is made up of 14 amino acids. The J segment lost 5 bases and the V segment lost 7 bases, leaving 14 bases of the junction unmatched. The CDR3 protein is CSGLTAGFGNEQYF. In nucleotides, the CDR3 is TGCAGCGGCCTGACAGCGGGGTTTGGGAACGAGCAGTACTTC.

This clonotype was recorded many times. The rearrangement uses TRBV1 and TRBJ1-2; the tabulated D call, TRBD1, remains unverified against the DNA. TRBV1 is assigned pseudogene status. The CDR3 is 21 residues long. The chain's CDR3 is CTSSQDRHRQGCKERHYGYTF. CDR3 nucleotides: TGCACCAGCAGCCAAGATCGGCATAGGCAGGGGTGTAAGGAACGTCACTATGGCTACACCTTC.

This chain connects TRBV29-1 to TRBJ2-2, with no clear D. CDR1 and CDR2 (germline): SQVTM, ANQGSEA. Trimming left V 4 bases short and J 4 bases short, with 7 bases between. CDR3 length equals 12 residues. The CDR3 DNA follows: TGCAGCGTTGGGCAGGCCACCGGGGAGCTGTTTTTT. Translated: CSVGQATGELFF.

This clonotype occurred many times. J is TRBJ2-3 and V is TRBV6-2 or TRBV6-3, with D hard to call. This CDR3 comprises 13 residues. V lost 6 bases, J lost 6 bases, and 13 bases lay in between. In germline, CDR1 is MNHEY, CDR2 SVGEGT. DNA for the CDR3: TGTGCCAGCAGCCGCGACCGAAAGGATACGCAGTATTTT. It is translated as CASSRDRKDTQYF.

This clonotype is termed medium-sized. The chain is built from TRBV7-2 and TRBJ2-5; perhaps D is TRBD1 or TRBD2 (6 bases each). Looked up from germline, CDR1 is SGHTA and CDR2 is FQGNSA. The CDR3 loop spans 13 amino acids. V was pared by 5 bases and J by 4 bases, with 11 bases between. The CDR3 DNA reads TGTGCCAGCAGCCGAGGGGGGCGAGAGACCCAGTACTTC. It specifies CASSRGGRETQYF.

In its sample, this clonotype ranks as medium-sized. The CDR3 spells CASSLRDRGTTNEKLFF. The CDR3 nucleotides are TGTGCCAGTAGCCTCCGGGACAGGGGAACAACTAATGAAAAACTGTTTTTT. The chain is built from TRBV19 and TRBJ1-4; 10 nucleotides align to TRBD1. Germline V CDR1 and CDR2: LNHDA, SQIVND (reference sequence). The CDR3 has 17 amino acids. V gave up 6 bases and J gave up 0 bases; unmatched junction bases: 7.

This clonotype was observed many times. The V call is TRBV19, the J call TRBJ2-5; 13 bases match TRBD2. Germline loops: CDR1 LNHDA, CDR2 SQIVND (reference sequence). V lost 4 bases, J lost 5 bases, and 7 bases stayed unmatched. This CDR3 contains 16 residues. Here the CDR3 DNA reads TGTGCCAGTAGTACGATCACTAGCGGGGGGGCCGAGACCCAGTACTTC. Translated: CASSTITSGGAETQYF.

In this sample, this clonotype turned up many times. This sequence joins TRBV7-2 and TRBJ1-1; TRBD1 matches 8 bases. This CDR3 region has 14 residues. Germline CDR1 SGHTA, CDR2 FQGNSA. V lost 4 bases, J lost 5 bases, and 6 bases stayed unmatched. The CDR3 reads CASSSRGRGTEAFF. The CDR3 DNA reads as TGTGCCAGCAGCTCCAGGGGGCGCGGGACTGAAGCTTTCTTT.

This clonotype was counted a few times. The chain recombines TRBV20-1 with TRBJ2-7, with D unresolved. Germline V lookup: CDR1 DFQATT, CDR2 SNEGSKA (reference sequence). CDR3 length: 13 residues. Trimming removed 0 bases at V and 2 bases at J, with 8 bases between. CDR3 sequence reads: CSARDGGPYEQYF. The CDR3, as DNA: TGCAGTGCTAGAGATGGCGGCCCCTACGAGCAGTACTTC.

This clonotype was detected many times. The chain has TRBV6-2 or TRBV6-3 and TRBJ2-6, with 12 nucleotides matching TRBD1. CDR3 length equals 18 residues. Germline-derived CDR1 and CDR2 are MNHEY and SVGEGT. J gave up 1 base and V 5 bases, and 6 bases lay outside the gene matches. Written as DNA, the CDR3 is TGTGCCAGCAGTCAATGGGGACAGGGGGCATCTGGGGCCAACGTCCTGACTTTC. This sequence encodes CASSQWGQGASGANVLTF.